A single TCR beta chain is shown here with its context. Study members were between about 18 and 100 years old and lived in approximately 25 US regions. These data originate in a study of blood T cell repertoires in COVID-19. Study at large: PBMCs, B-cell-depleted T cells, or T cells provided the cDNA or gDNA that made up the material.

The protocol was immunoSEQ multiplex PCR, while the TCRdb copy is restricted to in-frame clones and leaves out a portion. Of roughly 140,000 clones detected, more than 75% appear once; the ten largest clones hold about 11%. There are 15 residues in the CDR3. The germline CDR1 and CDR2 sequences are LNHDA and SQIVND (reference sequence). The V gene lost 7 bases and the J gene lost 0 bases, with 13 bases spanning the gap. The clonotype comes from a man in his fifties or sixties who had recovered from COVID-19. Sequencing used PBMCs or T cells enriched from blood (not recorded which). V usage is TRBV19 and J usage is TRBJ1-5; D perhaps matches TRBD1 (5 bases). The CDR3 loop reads CASTRTYTSNQPQHF. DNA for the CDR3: TGTGCCAGTACCCGGACATACACTAGCAATCAGCCCCAGCATTTT.